Reported below is one T cell receptor (beta chain). The antigen remains undetermined. At one boundary the junction diverges from the germline segment, which might be a read error. These data originate in a study of tumor and adjacent non-tumor tissue in lung cancer. Broader study findings: Tumor repertoires had a smaller top 100 clone share than normal lung. Significantly higher TCR diversity was found in tumor than normal lung.

Three rounds of nested PCR, following a modified ARM-PCR protocol, produced the TCRbeta library. TCRdb called the multiplex PCR reads again in MiXCR, with one record for every CDR3 protein. The profile shows roughly 93,000 distinct CDR3 sequences, around 71% of them singletons. The template was RNA from unsorted bulk tissue. Germline V CDR1 and CDR2: DFQATT, SNEGSKA (reference sequence). The CDR3 has 12 residues. The chain carries TRBV20-1 and TRBJ1-5; D is uncertain. Sample: lung tumor tissue. The origin of this receptor is a man aged 55-75 years with non-small cell lung cancer. The CDR3 DNA reads TGCGGTGCTAGGCCACCGAATCAGCCCCAGCATTTT. It specifies CGARPPNQPQHF.